What follows describes a single T cell receptor beta chain. These data come from a study of shared clonotypes between healthy human individuals. Study details: Donors had three CD4 naive, three CD4 memory, two CD8 naive and one CD8 memory plate apiece.

The CDR3 sequence is 16 residues long. Germline V CDR1 and CDR2: SGHTA, FQGNSA. V was cut by 0 bases and J by 1 base, with 10 bases left in between. Replicate PCRs for sorted subsets used about 200 ng DNA; this equaled 33,000 or so T cell genomes. Per the authors' pipeline: ImmunoSEQ only sent back junction sequences with no quality scores, so filtering was done differently. Profiled with immunoSEQ multiplex PCR; TCRdb holds only in-frame clones, not every one. The V and J calls and clone size were taken over from that table, and D and trimming were inferred from the DNA. This sample carries roughly 2.6 million clones, more than 90% of them seen once, and the ten largest clones take around 0.14%.

This rearrangement joins TRBV7-2 to TRBJ1-5, with D possibly TRBD1 on 5 matching bases. The sequenced sample was naive CD4+ T cells sorted from blood. Subset specified: CD45RA+ positively selected. The receptor was derived from a man in his late teens or twenties in good health. CDR3 region: CASSLAWQGSNQPQHF. In DNA form, the CDR3 reads TGTGCCAGCAGCTTAGCGTGGCAGGGAAGCAATCAGCCCCAGCATTTT.